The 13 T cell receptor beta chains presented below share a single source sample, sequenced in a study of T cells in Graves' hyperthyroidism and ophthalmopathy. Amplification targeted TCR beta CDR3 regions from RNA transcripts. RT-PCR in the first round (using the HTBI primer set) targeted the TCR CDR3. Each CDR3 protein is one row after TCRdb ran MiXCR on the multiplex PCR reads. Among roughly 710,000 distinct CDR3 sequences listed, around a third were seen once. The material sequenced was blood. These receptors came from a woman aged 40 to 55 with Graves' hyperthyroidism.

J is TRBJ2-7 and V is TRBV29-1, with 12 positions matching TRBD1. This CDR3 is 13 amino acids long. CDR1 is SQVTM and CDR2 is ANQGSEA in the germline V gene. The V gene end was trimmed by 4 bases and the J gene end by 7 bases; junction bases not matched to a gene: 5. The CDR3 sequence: CSVVGQGAEEQYF. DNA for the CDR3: TGCAGCGTTGTGGGACAGGGGGCAGAAGAGCAGTACTTC.

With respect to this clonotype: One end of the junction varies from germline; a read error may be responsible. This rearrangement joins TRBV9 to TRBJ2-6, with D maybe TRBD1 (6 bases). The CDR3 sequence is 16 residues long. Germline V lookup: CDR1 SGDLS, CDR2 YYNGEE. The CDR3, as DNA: TGTGTCAGCAGCGAAGGGGGATCTTCTGGGGCCAACGTCCTGACTTTC. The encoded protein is CVSSEGGSSGANVLTF.

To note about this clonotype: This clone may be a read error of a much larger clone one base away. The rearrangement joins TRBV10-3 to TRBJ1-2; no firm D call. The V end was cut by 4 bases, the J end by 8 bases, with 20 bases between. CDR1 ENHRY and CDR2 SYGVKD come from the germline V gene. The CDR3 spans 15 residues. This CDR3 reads CAISGPVRGVVGYTF. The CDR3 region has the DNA TGTGCCATCAGTGGGCCGGTACGGGGTGTTGTAGGCTACACCTTC.

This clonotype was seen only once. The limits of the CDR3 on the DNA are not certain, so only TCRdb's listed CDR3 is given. CDR3 loop: CASGEGDSGANVLTFGAGTGELFF. This chain connects TRBV6-1 to TRBJ2-2; the D segment call TRBD2 is taken from the table without a DNA check. Germline CDR1 and CDR2: MNHNS and SASEGT. The CDR3 region is 24 residues in length, termini included.

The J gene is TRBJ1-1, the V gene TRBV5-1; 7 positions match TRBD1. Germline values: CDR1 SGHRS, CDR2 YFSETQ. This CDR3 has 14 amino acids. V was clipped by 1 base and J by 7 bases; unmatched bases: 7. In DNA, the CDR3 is TGCGCCAGCAGCTTGTTTGGGACAGCTTTTGAAGCTTTCTTT. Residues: CASSLFGTAFEAFF.

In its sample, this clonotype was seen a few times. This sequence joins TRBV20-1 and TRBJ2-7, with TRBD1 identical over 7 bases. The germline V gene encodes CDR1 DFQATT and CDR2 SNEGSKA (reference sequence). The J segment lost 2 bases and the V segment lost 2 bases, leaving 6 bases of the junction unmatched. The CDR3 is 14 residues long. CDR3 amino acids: CSARRDRLPYEQYF. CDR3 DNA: TGCAGTGCTAGAAGGGACAGACTACCCTACGAGCAGTACTTC.

Here the CDR3 DNA reads TGCAGTGCTAGTGGGACTGCAGTAGGGGCGGATACGCAGTATTTT. Residues: CSASGTAVGADTQYF. The V call is TRBV20-1, the J call TRBJ2-3, with D possibly being TRBD2 (6 bases). The CDR3 runs to 15 residues. Deletions cut 3 bases from V and 6 bases from J, with 19 bases between. Germline-derived CDR1 and CDR2 are DFQATT and SNEGSKA (reference sequence).

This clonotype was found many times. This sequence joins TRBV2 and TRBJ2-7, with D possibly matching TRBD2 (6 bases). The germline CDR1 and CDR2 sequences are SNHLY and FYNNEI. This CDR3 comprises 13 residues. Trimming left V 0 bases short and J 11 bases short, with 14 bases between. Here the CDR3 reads CASSEAAPRGKYF. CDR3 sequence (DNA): TGTGCCAGCAGTGAAGCTGCCCCACGGGGGAAGTACTTC.

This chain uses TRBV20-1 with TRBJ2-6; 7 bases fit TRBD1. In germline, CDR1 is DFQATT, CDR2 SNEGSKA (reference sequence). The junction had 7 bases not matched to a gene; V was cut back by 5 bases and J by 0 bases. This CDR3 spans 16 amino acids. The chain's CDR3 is CSAGIQGSSGANVLTF. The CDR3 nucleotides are TGCAGTGCTGGGATACAGGGGAGCTCTGGGGCCAACGTCCTGACTTTC.

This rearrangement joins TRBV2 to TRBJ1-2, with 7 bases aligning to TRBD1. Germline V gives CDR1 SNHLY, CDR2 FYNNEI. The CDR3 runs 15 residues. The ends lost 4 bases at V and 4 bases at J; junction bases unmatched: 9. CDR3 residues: CASSVSMSGGYGYTF. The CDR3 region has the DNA TGTGCCAGCAGTGTCTCGATGTCAGGGGGCTATGGCTACACCTTC. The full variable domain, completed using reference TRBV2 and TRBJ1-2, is EPEVTQTPSHQVTQMGQEVILRCVPISNHLYFYWYRQILGQKVEFLVSFYNNEISEKSEIFDDQFSVERPDGSNFTLKIRSTKLEDSAMYFCASSVSMSGGYGYTFGSGTRLTVV.

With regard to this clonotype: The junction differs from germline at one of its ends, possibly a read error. Written as DNA, the CDR3 is TGTGCCAGCAGCTTAGCGAGTACAGAAAGGATGCGCTTC. It is translated as CASSLASTERMRF. V usage is TRBV7-9 and J usage is TRBJ2-7; D not resolved. CDR3 size: 13 residues. Germline V gives CDR1 SEHNR, CDR2 FQNEAQ (reference sequence).

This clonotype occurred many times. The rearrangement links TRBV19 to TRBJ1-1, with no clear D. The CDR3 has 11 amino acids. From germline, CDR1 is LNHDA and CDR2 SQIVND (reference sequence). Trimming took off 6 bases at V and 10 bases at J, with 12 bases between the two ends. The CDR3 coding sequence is TGTGCCAGTAGAGGCCCGGATGGAGCTTTCTTT. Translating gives CASRGPDGAFF.

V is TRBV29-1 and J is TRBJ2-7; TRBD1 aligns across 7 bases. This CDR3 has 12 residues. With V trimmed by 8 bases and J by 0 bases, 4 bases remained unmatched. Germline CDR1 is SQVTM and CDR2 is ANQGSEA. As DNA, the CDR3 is TGCAGCAGTCGGGACAGCTCCTACGAGCAGTACTTC. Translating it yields CSSRDSSYEQYF.